This is a list of T cell receptor beta chains from one sample in a study of blood T cell repertoires in COVID-19. Assay used: immunoSEQ multiplex PCR; TCRdb lists only in-frame clones, some missing. The table lists about 70,000 clones, around four fifths of them singletons, with under 2% in the top ten. The sample was peripheral blood. These receptors were collected from a woman aged 55-75 years with acute or convalescent COVID-19. The CDR3 runs from the conserved cysteine through the conserved F or W. The D gene is left open where the match is weak. Size is omitted from some rows. Given values are once, few, many or a class for expanded clones.

TRBD1 | TRBJ1-6 | TRBV30 | NA | TGTGCCTGGAGTGTACGTTGGGACAGGGCGGATTCACCCCTCCACTTT | CAWSVRWDRADSPLHF
TRBD1 | TRBJ1-1 | TRBV10-3 | NA | TGTGCCACTACGGGACAGGGGTCTGAAGCTTTCTTT | CATTGQGSEAFF
NA | TRBJ1-1 | TRBV19 | once | TGTGCCTCCTCGGGGGGTAGCACTGAAGCTTTCTTT | CASSGGSTEAFF
NA | TRBJ1-5 | TRBV5-4 | NA | TGTGCCAGCAGCTCGCAGGGGACTAGCAATCAGCCCCAGCATTTT | CASSSQGTSNQPQHF
NA | TRBJ1-1 | TRBV3-1/TRBV3-2 | NA | TGTGCCAGCAGCCACGGAGTTACTGAAGCTTTCTTT | CASSHGVTEAFF
TRBD1 | TRBJ2-7 | TRBV18 | NA | TGTGCCAGCTCACCTCCGGACAGGGGTCCCACCGAGCAGTACTTC | CASSPPDRGPTEQYF
TRBD1 | TRBJ1-1 | TRBV18 | NA | TGTGCCAGCTCCCAGGGCGGGGACAGGGCGAGGACTGAAGCTTTCTTT | CASSQGGDRARTEAFF
TRBD1 | TRBJ1-1 | TRBV4-1 | NA | TGCGCCAGCAGCACCCATGGACAGGGGAACACTGAAGCTTTCTTT | CASSTHGQGNTEAFF
TRBD2 | TRBJ2-3 | TRBV18 | NA | TGTGCCAGCTCGGCAGCGGGGGGCACAGATACGCAGTATTTT | CASSAAGGTDTQYF
NA | TRBJ1-6 | TRBV19 | NA | TGTGCCAGTAGTATTCAAGGGGCGAATTCACCCCTCCACTTT | CASSIQGANSPLHF
NA | TRBJ2-7 | TRBV4-2 | NA | TGTGCCAGCAGCCAAGATACCAGCTACGAGCAGTACTTC | CASSQDTSYEQYF
TRBD1 | TRBJ1-3 | TRBV18 | once | TGTGCCAGCTCACCGTACCGGGACAGGGGAAACACCATATATTTT | CASSPYRDRGNTIYF
TRBD1 | TRBJ1-5 | TRBV19 | NA | TGTGCCAGTACCCGAGGGACAGAGGTAAGGCCCCAGCATTTT | CASTRGTEVRPQHF
NA | TRBJ1-4 | TRBV6-5 | NA | TGTGCCAGCAGTAACCACAGAGCAACTAATGAAAAACTGTTTTTT | CASSNHRATNEKLFF
NA | TRBJ1-2 | TRBV12-3/TRBV12-4 | NA | TGTGCCAGCACCGCCGGGGGGTACTATGGCTACACCTTC | CASTAGGYYGYTF
NA | TRBJ2-2 | TRBV2 | NA | TGTGCCAGCAGTGAACAGGGAACCGGGGAGCTGTTTTTT | CASSEQGTGELFF
NA | TRBJ1-1 | TRBV27 | NA | TGTGCCAGCAGCGATACAGCGAACACTGAAGCTTTCTTT | CASSDTANTEAFF
NA | TRBJ2-1 | TRBV7-9 | NA | TGTGCCAGCAGCTTACCAGGGGCCTCCTACAATGAGCAGTTCTTC | CASSLPGASYNEQFF
TRBD2 | TRBJ2-5 | TRBV29-1 | once | TGCAGCGTTGTACGGACTAGGATGGAGACCCAGTACTTC | CSVVRTRMETQYF
TRBD1 | TRBJ1-4 | TRBV15 | NA | TGTGCCACCAGCAGATTTTCCGGGACAGCGAATGAAAAACTGTTTTTT | CATSRFSGTANEKLFF
NA | TRBJ1-6 | TRBV28 | NA | TGTGCCAGCAGTCCCAGATCAAGCTCCTATAATTCACCCCTCCACTTT | CASSPRSSSYNSPLHF
NA | TRBJ2-1 | TRBV12-3/TRBV12-4 | NA | TGTGCCAGCAGTTTAGACAGGGCCGATGAGCAGTTCTTC | CASSLDRADEQFF
NA | TRBJ1-6 | TRBV7-2 | NA | TGTGCCAGCAGCTTGGGGGGGGTCTATAATTCACCCCTCCACTTT | CASSLGGVYNSPLHF
NA | TRBJ1-1 | TRBV10-3 | few | TGTGCCATCAACGCAGGGGTAGTTAACACTGAAGCTTTCTTT | CAINAGVVNTEAFF
NA | TRBJ1-6 | TRBV2 | NA | TGTGCCAGCAGTGACAGGGTCAGGAATTCACCCCTCCACTTT | CASSDRVRNSPLHF
TRBD1 | TRBJ2-1 | TRBV6-5 | NA | TGTGCCAGCAGTACAAGGGGACAGGTCCACAATGAGCAGTTCTTC | CASSTRGQVHNEQFF
TRBD1 | TRBJ1-2 | TRBV9 | NA | TGTGCCAGCAGCTTCCGGGACAGCTCCTATGGCTACACCTTC | CASSFRDSSYGYTF
NA | TRBJ1-5 | TRBV7-9 | NA | TGTGCCAGCAGCTTAGATCTTAGCAATCAGCCCCAGCATTTT | CASSLDLSNQPQHF
NA | TRBJ2-2 | TRBV30 | NA | TGTGCCTGGAGTATCCAGGGTGGCGGGGAGCTGTTTTTT | CAWSIQGGGELFF
NA | TRBJ1-6 | TRBV6-2/TRBV6-3 | NA | TGTGCCAGCAGTTACACCCGCGGGGGTAATTCACCCCTCCACTTT | CASSYTRGGNSPLHF
NA | TRBJ2-7 | TRBV10-3 | NA | TGTGCCATCAGTGAGTCTGGTGACAAGGCCTACGAGCAGTACTTC | CAISESGDKAYEQYF
NA | TRBJ1-1 | TRBV25-1 | once | TGTGCCAGCAGTGACAGGTTAAACACTGAAGCTTTCTTT | CASSDRLNTEAFF